This T cell receptor beta chain was identified in a study of technical replicates of blood from several donors (dated by TCRdb to 2015 to 2018). Library creation used the immunoSEQ multiplex PCR assay. Held by TCRdb, this immuneACCESS table contains in-frame sequences only and omits some clones. Under half of the omission traces to an unresolved V gene where checked; the cause of the rest is unknown. For this sample the table gives about 44,000 clones, of which around 97% were detected only once. The ten largest make up about 0.37% of the sample. V is shortened by 1 base, J by 3 bases, and the region joining them spans 12 bases. CDR1 and CDR2, looked up from the germline V gene, are SGHRS and YFSETQ. The CDR3 has 15 amino acids, counting the end cysteine and phenylalanine. Only CDR3 DNA remains: 45 bases, in frame from the first base. A single count supports this clone. Which antigen it targets is not known. The record has no base qualities; no much larger clone is one base away.

The clonotype was recovered from a human donor in good health. The sample consisted of T cells isolated from PBMCs. Recombination joined TRBV5-1 with TRBJ2-3; 6 matching bases give a weak D call of TRBD1. The CDR3 here reads CASSLSTGNTDTQYF. The sequence in DNA is TGCGCCAGCAGCTTGAGCACAGGGAATACAGATACGCAGTATTTT. The full variable domain, with segments outside the CDR3 supplied by the reference TRBV5-1 and TRBJ2-3 proteins, appears as KAGVTQTPRYLIKTRGQQVTLSCSPISGHRSVSWYQQTPGQGLQFLFEYFSETQRNKGNFPGRFSGRQFSNSRSEMNVSTLELGDSALYLCASSLSTGNTDTQYFGPGTRLTVL.